The TCR beta chain described here comes from a study of blood T cell repertoires in COVID-19. Across the whole study: Samples of COVID-19 (acute and convalescent) were obtained from the United States, Italy and Spain. In each case, the material was cDNA or gDNA derived from T cells, B-cell-depleted T cells, or PBMCs.

Produced via immunoSEQ multiplex PCR; TCRdb's table is partial and in-frame only. The sample has 300,000 to 400,000 clones, more than 75% seen once. The CDR3 is made up of 18 amino acids. CDR1 is SGHVT and CDR2 is SQSDAQ in the germline V gene. V shed 5 bases, J shed 7 bases, and the junction held 20 bases outside the gene matches. The clonotype was recovered from a woman under 30 who had recovered from COVID-19. The chain has TRBV7-4 and TRBJ2-7; TRBD1 agrees at 10 bases. Source material: peripheral blood. CDR3: CASSTRTGTGDIVSEQYV. The CDR3 DNA reads as TGTGCCAGCAGCACGCGTACCGGGACAGGGGATATTGTCAGTGAGCAGTACGTC.